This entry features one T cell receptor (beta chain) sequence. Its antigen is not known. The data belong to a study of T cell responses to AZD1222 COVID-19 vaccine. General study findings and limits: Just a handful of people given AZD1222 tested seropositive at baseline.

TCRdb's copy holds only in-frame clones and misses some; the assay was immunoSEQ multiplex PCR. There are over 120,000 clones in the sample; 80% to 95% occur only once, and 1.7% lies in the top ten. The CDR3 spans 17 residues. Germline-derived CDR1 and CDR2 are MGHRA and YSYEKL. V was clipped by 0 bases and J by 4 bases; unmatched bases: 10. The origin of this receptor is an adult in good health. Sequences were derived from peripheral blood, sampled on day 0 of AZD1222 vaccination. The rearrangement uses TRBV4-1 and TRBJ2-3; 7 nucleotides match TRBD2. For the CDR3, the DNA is TGCGCCAGCAGCCAAGAGGGATGGCGGGAGAGCCCAGATACGCAGTATTTT. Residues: CASSQEGWRESPDTQYF.